This T cell receptor (beta chain) was found in a study of T-cell memory formation after mild COVID-19. Trimming took off 4 bases at V and 4 bases at J, with 18 bases between the two ends. The CDR3 sequence is 15 residues long. Per the germline V gene, CDR1 is SGHRS and CDR2 is YFSETQ. TCRdb processed the 5' RACE reads anew with MiXCR; each CDR3 protein has one entry. The profile shows roughly 140,000 distinct CDR3 sequences, 14% of them singletons. Sequencing was carried out using PBMCs or a T cell subset sorted from them (not recorded which). This chain connects TRBV5-1 to TRBJ2-7, with D perhaps matching TRBD1 (6 bases). The clonotype originates from an adult woman who had mild COVID-19 (a few samples of this study predate the infection). Cell type and time point are not known. Here the CDR3 DNA reads TGCGCCAGCAGCCATCTTGGGCAGGGGCAGTACGAGCAGTACTTC. Translated, it gives CASSHLGQGQYEQYF.